This T cell receptor beta chain was recorded in a study of blood T cell repertoires in COVID-19. Study summary: The samples span acute and convalescent COVID-19 from the United States, Italy and Spain. PBMCs, B-cell-depleted T cells, or T cells provided the cDNA or gDNA that made up the material.

In the original processing: It was from reference gene primer amplification that nucleated cell counts were estimated. Clones were read by immunoSEQ multiplex PCR, and TCRdb kept only the in-frame ones, dropping some. V, J and clone size were drawn from that table, and D and trimming were deduced from the DNA. The sample carries about 200,000 clones, around 75% recorded once. V lost 4 bases and J 4 bases, leaving 13 bases between the germline ends. Germline CDR1 reads ENHRY; CDR2 reads SYGVKD. The CDR3 runs 14 residues. Seattle participants joined during active infection and were tracked over time. Specimen: peripheral blood. V is TRBV10-3 and J is TRBJ1-1, with TRBD1 as a possible D gene (5 bases). The sequence was collected from a middle-aged woman with COVID-19, enrolled during active disease. The CDR3 protein is CAISVGRAVTEAFF. CDR3 in DNA: TGTGCCATCAGTGTCGGCAGGGCCGTCACTGAAGCTTTCTTT.